This section outlines one T cell receptor (beta chain) sequence together with its context. Its antigen remains unidentified. This entry is derived from a study of CD8+ T cells in alopecia areata. For the study at large: Administration of oral tofacitinib to treated patients was at 5 to 10 mg twice daily.

As to treatment: oral pan-JAK inhibitor, 5-10 mg twice daily. Punch biopsies of lesional scalp, plus peripheral blood, were taken from alopecia areata patients. The CDR3 totals 14 residues. The trim removed 5 bases at V and 6 bases at J, leaving 4 bases unmatched. Germline V gene sequence: CDR1 SEHNR, CDR2 FQNEAQ (reference sequence). Extracted RNA was reverse transcribed into cDNA, the sequencing template. Repertoires were generated with immunoSEQ multiplex PCR, while TCRdb's copy carries only in-frame clones and drops some. The sample includes around 100,000 clones, less than 75% seen only once; the top ten take 12%. Study-wide points: With tofacitinib ongoing, many expanded lesional clones persisted in both scalp and blood. Only a single nonresponder existed, so baseline CD8+ expansion links stay unclear.

The V call is TRBV7-9, the J call TRBJ2-1, with 10 positions matching TRBD1. The receptor comes from a human donor with alopecia areata. This material consisted of CD8+ T cells sorted from blood, taken at week 24, from a patient treated with tofacitinib. DNA for the CDR3: TGTGCCAGCAGCCAGGGGACAGGGGTCAATGAGCAGTTCTTC. Its protein product is CASSQGTGVNEQFF. Full variable domain (outside the CDR3, taken from reference TRBV7-9 and TRBJ2-1): DTGVSQNPRHKITKRGQNVTFRCDPISEHNRLYWYRQTLGQGPEFLTYFQNEAQLEKSRLLSDRFSAERPKGSFSTLEIQRTEQGDSAMYLCASSQGTGVNEQFFGPGTRLTVL.